The 7 T cell receptor beta chains listed next were all sequenced from one sample in a study of cytomegalovirus exposure and HLA in healthy donors. Only in-frame clones appear in the TCRdb table, and some are missing; sequencing was by immunoSEQ multiplex PCR. Among 150,000 to 180,000 clones listed, 75% to 90% were seen once. Sequenced input: PBMCs. The receptors originated from a man in his late teens or twenties in good health and CMV-seropositive.

This clone was seen a few times. The rearrangement joins TRBV16 to TRBJ1-4, with a possible D match to TRBD1 (6 bases). The V gene lost 8 bases and the J gene lost 7 bases, with 17 bases spanning the gap. Germline CDR1 and CDR2: KGHSY and FQNENV. There are 14 residues in the CDR3. CDR3 sequence reads: CASSPGGLGEKLFF. The CDR3 DNA is TGTGCCAGCTCCCCGGGGGGCTTGGGTGAAAAACTGTTTTTT.

The V gene is TRBV29-1, the J gene TRBJ1-2; TRBD1 aligns across 9 bases. V lost 5 bases, J lost 4 bases, and 2 bases stayed unmatched. CDR1 is SQVTM, CDR2 ANQGSEA, per germline. The CDR3 sequence is 12 residues long. The CDR3 DNA reads as TGCAGCGTTCGGGACAGGGTCTATGGCTACACCTTC. As protein: CSVRDRVYGYTF.

The chain joins TRBV2 to TRBJ2-2; 11 bases match TRBD2. CDR3 length equals 16 residues. V shed 11 bases, J shed 4 bases, and the junction held 12 bases outside the gene matches. CDR1 is SNHLY and CDR2 is FYNNEI in the germline V gene. In DNA, the CDR3 is TGTGCCTATCCGGAGGGTCTAGCGGGGGGCACCGGGGAGCTGTTTTTT. Its protein product is CAYPEGLAGGTGELFF. Variable domain in full (rest from reference TRBV2 and TRBJ2-2): EPEVTQTPSHQVTQMGQEVILRCVPISNHLYFYWYRQILGQKVEFLVSFYNNEISEKSEIFDDQFSVERPDGSNFTLKIRSTKLEDSAMYFCAYPEGLAGGTGELFFGEGSRLTVL.

V gene TRBV7-2 combines with J gene TRBJ1-6; D gene ambiguous. The CDR3 spans 14 residues. Trimming took off 3 bases at V and 10 bases at J, with 13 bases between the two ends. Germline lookup yields CDR1 SGHTA and CDR2 FQGNSA. The CDR3 reads CASSFGGRESPLHF. For the CDR3, the DNA is TGTGCCAGCAGCTTTGGCGGGAGGGAATCACCCCTCCACTTT.

The chain couples TRBV30 to TRBJ1-5; a weak D match, TRBD1 (5 bases). From germline, CDR1 is GTSNPN and CDR2 SVGIG (reference sequence). The CDR3 length is 15 residues. With 4 bases removed from V and 4 bases from J, the gap between germline ends came to 17 bases. The CDR3 nucleotides are TGTGCCTGGAACCAGGGCACTCTAGGGAATCAGCCCCAGCATTTT. It specifies CAWNQGTLGNQPQHF.

The chain carries TRBV9 and TRBJ2-3; the match to TRBD2 covers 7 bases. Trimming took 3 bases from V and 4 from J; bases not matched to a gene: 5. CDR3 size: 14 residues. Germline V gene sequence: CDR1 SGDLS, CDR2 YYNGEE. The DNA for the CDR3 is TGTGCCAGCAGCGGCCTGGGGGGGGCAGATACGCAGTATTTT. This codes for CASSGLGGADTQYF.

V gene TRBV6-1 combines with J gene TRBJ1-1; D gene ambiguous. The V end was cut by 6 bases, the J end by 2 bases, with 13 bases between. CDR3 length equals 14 residues. CDR1 and CDR2 (germline): MNHNS, SASEGT. In DNA form, the CDR3 reads TGTGCCAGCAGCGTTACCCAGTCCAACACTGAAGCTTTCTTT. This gives the protein CASSVTQSNTEAFF.